This T cell receptor (beta chain) was recorded in a study of blood T cells in healthy people across ages (dated by TCRdb to 2015 to 2017). Background for the entire study: In model experiments, roughly one uniquely barcoded TCR beta cDNA molecule per two T cells was captured by template switching. Using the same blood draw, the study looked at two additional independent replicas of 1 million unique cDNA reads for two donors, one aged 18 to 30 and the other aged 80 or older. Donors of different ages were randomly distributed across sequencing lanes to avoid experimental bias. Four age groups were formed from the donors: young (average approximately 16 years), middle-aged (just under 40), aged (more than 55) and long-lived (roughly 81). Using deep sequencing normalized with unique cDNA molecular identifiers, the study measured how TCR beta repertoire diversity changes with age. The full study reports these points: Because profiling used bulk unsorted PBMCs, naive and antigen-experienced compartments could not be compared conclusively. Observed TCR beta diversity correlated strongly with the percentage of naive T cells measured by flow cytometry. As age increased, observed TCR beta diversity per million T cells dropped in a roughly linear way, and a significant reduction was already evident by age 40. Estimates of total diversity based on one million sequenced T cells were regarded as lower bounds and as underestimates. The CMV infection status of donors was not known, potentially confounding age-related changes in expanded clonotypes. The long-lived group showed more naive CD4+ T cells, fewer expanded clones and increased TCR diversity than the aged group, suggesting age selection.

Systemically healthy Caucasian individuals from Russia, around 38 in total and aged about 6 to 100 years, were included as donors. Approximately 9.3 milliliters of peripheral blood were collected from each donor into EDTA-treated Vacutainer tubes. Ficoll-Paque density-gradient centrifugation was used to isolate PBMCs, with at least 6.5 million obtained per sample. Trizol reagent was used to extract total RNA from PBMCs, with at least 6 micrograms per sample. Naive CD45RAhigh/CD27high T cell percentages were measured by flow cytometry on a PBMC aliquot from every donor. CDR1 SGDLS and CDR2 YYNGEE are derived from the germline V gene. At the junction V is shortened by 3 bases and J by 0 bases, with 11 bases in between. The CDR3 holds 15 amino acids from the cysteine to the phenylalanine. The DNA shown is the 45-base CDR3, in frame from base 1. This clonotype appeared a few times. Its antigen remains unidentified. It has no much larger one-base neighbor in the sample; base qualities were not kept.

Library preparation employed 5' RACE. TCRdb names Illumina HiSeq 2500 as the instrument used. The second PCR ran for roughly 7 to 11 cycles and used a J-beta primer mix along with a sample-barcoded 5' primer. Each TCR beta cDNA molecule received a unique molecular identifier from a template-switch 5' adaptor carrying 12 random nucleotides. Each sample yielded at least 2.5 million CDR3-containing paired-end reads. The Mint cDNA synthesis kit, primed by a TRBC-specific oligonucleotide, was used to synthesize first-strand cDNA from all RNA. After uracil-DNA glycosylase treatment, a first 18-cycle PCR used universal primers M1SS and BC2_uni_R on all cDNA. The authors' pipeline ran thus. Normalization of each sample was performed by random selection of 1 million high-quality reads, each carrying a distinct molecular identifier. Reads with shared molecular identifiers were discarded instead of being binned into consensus sequences. MiTCR, run with a Q25 quality threshold and the strictest error-elimination algorithm, handled CDR3 identification, clonotype clustering and error correction. A nonparametric unseen species model with Euler transformation was used to estimate a lower bound on total TCR beta diversity. TCRdb passed the public sequencing reads through fastp at Q25 and MiXCR, retaining productive beta sequences. Here each entry gathers all rows of one CDR3 protein and keeps the most common genes and DNA. The V and J calls reflect TCRdb's pipeline rather than the authors' work. The sample table contains 1.4 million to 1.5 million distinct CDR3 sequences; only one count was recorded for approximately 38% of them. The ten most abundant clones make up 7.9% of the sample.

Sequencing was carried out using blood. The TCR was taken from a woman younger than 35 in good health. The V and J genes are TRBV9 and TRBJ2-3; the D gene is not confidently resolved. The CDR3 here reads CASSASEPSTDTQYF. DNA sequence: TGTGCCAGCAGCGCCTCGGAACCCAGCACAGATACGCAGTATTTT. Full variable domain (CDR3 extended with the reference TRBV9 and TRBJ2-3 proteins): DSGVTQTPKHLITATGQRVTLRCSPRSGDLSVYWYQQSLDQGLQFLIQYYNGEERAKGNILERFSAQQFPDLHSELNLSSLELGDSALYFCASSASEPSTDTQYFGPGTRLTVL.